A single sample is the source of the 21 T cell receptor beta chains below, sequenced in a study of molecular identifiers for immune sequencing clone quantification. Via MiXCR, TCRdb re-called the PCR reads, giving one row per CDR3 protein. Of around 480,000 distinct CDR3 sequences detected, about 26% appear once; the ten largest clones hold roughly 0.77%. The sequencing sample was made of naive CD8+ T cells from blood, with Jurkat cell RNA spiked in. Subset noted: FACS-sorted CD8+CD4-CCR7+CD45RA+ naive T cells. These receptors were obtained from a human donor in good health. Some libraries in this study had Jurkat cell RNA spiked in.

This clonotype showed up just a few times. The V and J genes are TRBV6-5 and TRBJ2-1; the match to TRBD2 covers 7 bases. The trim removed 6 bases at V and 7 bases at J, leaving 15 bases unmatched. CDR1 MNHEY and CDR2 SVGAGI come from the germline V gene. This CDR3 has 16 amino acids. This chain's CDR3 is CASSYLGREHQNEQFF. CDR3 nucleotide sequence: TGTGCCAGCAGCTACCTAGGGCGGGAGCATCAGAATGAGCAGTTCTTC.

This clonotype was seen at least ten times. The chain links TRBV6-5 to TRBJ1-1, with D tentatively TRBD1 (5 bases). V lost 2 bases, J lost 1 base, and 5 bases lay in between. The CDR3 spans 13 residues. Germline V lookup: CDR1 MNHEY, CDR2 SVGAGI. In DNA form, the CDR3 reads TGTGCCAGCAGTTACGGGACGAACACTGAAGCTTTCTTT. It specifies CASSYGTNTEAFF.

For the CDR3, the DNA is TGTGCCAGCAGCGGGAGCCACAATGAGCAGTTCTTC. Amino acid sequence: CASSGSHNEQFF. This chain joins TRBV7-9 and TRBJ2-1, with D possibly matching TRBD2 (5 bases). Germline CDR1 and CDR2: SEHNR and FQNEAQ (reference sequence). This CDR3 spans 12 amino acids. Trimming cost V 5 bases and J 5 bases, with 7 bases left between them.

V gene TRBV18 combines with J gene TRBJ1-2; D is undetermined. Deletions cut 1 base from V and 5 bases from J, with 14 bases between. The CDR3 loop spans 15 amino acids. Germline V gives CDR1 KGHSH, CDR2 LQKENI. The DNA for the CDR3 is TGTGCCAGCTCACCACTCCACGGTGACGTTTATGGCTACACCTTC. Encoded protein: CASSPLHGDVYGYTF.

This clonotype was observed a single time. The chain joins TRBV9 to TRBJ2-1; either TRBD1 or TRBD2 may supply D (5 bases each). Germline assignment: CDR1 SGDLS and CDR2 YYNGEE. This CDR3 region has 16 residues. V gave up 3 bases and J gave up 9 bases, with 22 bases separating them. The CDR3, as DNA: TGTGCCAGCAGCGCCGCTTGGAGCGGAATAGACAGTGAGCAGTTCTTC. This encodes CASSAAWSGIDSEQFF. The complete variable domain, with remaining parts taken from reference TRBV9 and TRBJ2-1, reads DSGVTQTPKHLITATGQRVTLRCSPRSGDLSVYWYQQSLDQGLQFLIQYYNGEERAKGNILERFSAQQFPDLHSELNLSSLELGDSALYFCASSAAWSGIDSEQFFGPGTRLTVL.

This chain joins TRBV5-4 and TRBJ2-1; the match to TRBD2 covers 13 bases. The germline V gene encodes CDR1 SGHNT and CDR2 YYREEE (reference sequence). The CDR3 spans 17 residues. Trimming removed 0 bases from V and 9 bases from J; junction bases left unmatched: 9. The CDR3 nucleotides read TGTGCCAGCAGCTTGGCAACCTGGACTAGCGGGGGTTTTGAGCAGTTCTTC. Encoded protein: CASSLATWTSGGFEQFF.

The V and J genes are TRBV24-1 and TRBJ2-7; no reliable D call. Germline CDR1 is KGHDR and CDR2 is SFDVKD. V was clipped by 3 bases and J by 5 bases, with 10 bases between them. The CDR3 has 13 amino acids. CDR3 loop: CATSDPMTHEQYF. CDR3 nucleotides: TGTGCCACCAGTGATCCTATGACCCACGAGCAGTACTTC.

With regard to this clonotype: A much larger clone is a single base away; this may be a read error. The chain carries TRBV7-9 and TRBJ2-7, with 8 positions matching TRBD2. Germline CDR1 is SEHNR and CDR2 is FQNEAQ (reference sequence). There are 13 residues in the CDR3. The CDR3 is CAGSGGPHYEQYF. The CDR3 bases are TGTGCCGGCAGCGGGGGCCCCCACTACGAGCAGTACTTC.

This clonotype was detected many times. The CDR3, as DNA: TGTGCCAGCAGCGTAAGGGCCGGGGAGCTGTTTTTT. It specifies CASSVRAGELFF. V gene TRBV9 combines with J gene TRBJ2-2; D not certain. The CDR3 is 12 amino acids. Germline CDR1 reads SGDLS; CDR2 reads YYNGEE. The V and J ends lost 1 base and 6 bases respectively, with 4 bases between them.

The V gene is TRBV28, the J gene TRBJ1-2, with D possibly TRBD1 on 5 matching bases. The CDR3 is 18 amino acids. Germline lookup yields CDR1 MDHEN and CDR2 SYDVKM. V was trimmed by 6 bases and J by 4 bases, leaving 27 bases between them. The CDR3 spells CASRVAAGPLLEIYGYTF. The DNA for the CDR3 is TGTGCCAGCAGGGTCGCGGCAGGGCCTTTACTAGAGATCTATGGCTACACCTTC.

The V call is TRBV3-1, the J call TRBJ2-7; 8 nucleotides agree with TRBD2. Per the germline V gene, CDR1 is LGHDT and CDR2 is YNNKEL (reference sequence). The CDR3 length is 16 residues. Trimming cost V 0 bases and J 3 bases; bases outside gene matches: 7. This CDR3 is CASSQDSGGGRYEQYF. CDR3 DNA sequence: TGTGCCAGCAGCCAAGATTCCGGGGGGGGCCGCTACGAGCAGTACTTC.

On this clonotype itself: A much larger clone differs from this one at a single base, so this may be a read error. The J gene is TRBJ2-3, the V gene TRBV4-3; 7 bases are shared with TRBD1. The CDR3 totals 14 residues. Germline CDR1 is LGHNA and CDR2 is YSLEER. Here the CDR3 DNA reads TGCGCCAGCAGCCAAGGGGCCCGGACAGGTACGCAGTATTTT. Its protein is CASSQGARTGTQYF.

The chain joins TRBV4-3 to TRBJ2-6, with no clear D. Trimming took off 5 bases at V and 4 bases at J, with 6 bases between the two ends. Germline-derived CDR1 and CDR2 are LGHNA and YSLEER. This CDR3 is built from 13 residues. CDR3 region: CASSKTGANVLTF. The CDR3 DNA reads TGCGCCAGCAGCAAGACCGGGGCCAACGTCCTGACTTTC.

This clonotype showed up just once. The chain carries TRBV2 and TRBJ1-2; 8 bases agree with TRBD1. The length of the CDR3 is 20 residues. The germline V gene has CDR1 SNHLY and CDR2 FYNNEI. Trimming cost V 7 bases and J 5 bases; bases outside gene matches: 27. This chain's CDR3 is CASTGRRAGGADMGIYGYTF. Here the CDR3 DNA reads TGTGCCAGCACCGGACGCCGAGCAGGGGGCGCAGACATGGGGATATATGGCTACACCTTC.

This clonotype turned up a few times. The chain joins TRBV11-1 to TRBJ2-7; 7 bases agree with TRBD1. Germline values: CDR1 SGHAT, CDR2 FQDESV (reference sequence). The junction had 7 bases not matched to a gene; V was cut back by 5 bases and J by 3 bases. There are 14 residues in the CDR3. CDR3: CASSEDRINYEQYF. The CDR3 bases are TGTGCCAGCAGCGAGGACAGGATCAACTACGAGCAGTACTTC.

This clonotype was recorded a few times. The CDR3 loop reads CASSLSPQYEQYF. In DNA, the CDR3 is TGTGCCAGCAGTTTATCCCCCCAGTACGAGCAGTACTTC. The J gene is TRBJ2-7, the V gene TRBV27; D is ambiguous. With 0 bases removed from V and 4 bases from J, the gap between germline ends came to 7 bases. Germline values: CDR1 MNHEY, CDR2 SMNVEV (reference sequence). This CDR3 contains 13 residues.

The table lists this clonotype with a few counts. The chain combines TRBV4-1 with TRBJ2-7; TRBD2 might be the D (7 bases). This CDR3 spans 14 amino acids. The ends were cut back, 1 base at V and 4 bases at J, with 11 bases in the middle. Germline V lookup: CDR1 MGHRA, CDR2 YSYEKL. The CDR3 sequence is CASSQGGRGYEQYF. CDR3 coding DNA: TGCGCCAGCAGCCAAGGGGGGCGGGGGTACGAGCAGTACTTC.

J is TRBJ2-1 and V is TRBV25-1, with 7 bases matching TRBD1. Trimming removed 1 base from V and 8 bases from J; junction bases left unmatched: 8. The CDR3 is made up of 15 amino acids. Germline CDR1 is MGHDK and CDR2 is SYGVNS. CDR3 amino acids: CASSESAGGYDEQFF. The CDR3 nucleotides are TGTGCCAGCAGTGAATCGGCAGGGGGATACGATGAGCAGTTCTTC.

Only a few counts were recorded for this clonotype. The V call is TRBV9, the J call TRBJ1-4; D is unclear. The CDR3 consists of 14 residues. Trimming removed 4 bases from V and 5 bases from J, with 12 bases in between. In germline, CDR1 is SGDLS, CDR2 YYNGEE. Here the CDR3 DNA reads TGTGCCAGCAGCCCGCGGACGGAGAATGAAAAACTGTTTTTT. The encoded protein is CASSPRTENEKLFF.

This clonotype was counted between two and nine times. The chain couples TRBV6-5 to TRBJ2-3, with 12 bases identical to TRBD2. The CDR3 is 16 amino acids. Germline lookup yields CDR1 MNHEY and CDR2 SVGAGI. The J segment lost 4 bases and the V segment lost 4 bases, leaving 6 bases of the junction unmatched. The CDR3 spells CASSSQLAGGPDTQYF. DNA for the CDR3: TGTGCCAGCAGTTCCCAACTAGCGGGGGGTCCAGATACGCAGTATTTT.

CDR3 residues: CAWSDGGSTDTQYF. For the CDR3, the DNA is TGTGCCTGGAGTGATGGCGGGAGCACAGATACGCAGTATTTT. The rearrangement links TRBV30 to TRBJ2-3; maybe TRBD2 (5 bases). This CDR3 is 14 amino acids long. Germline V gene sequence: CDR1 GTSNPN, CDR2 SVGIG (reference sequence). The V and J ends lost 1 base and 0 bases respectively, with 8 bases between them.